What follows describes a single T cell receptor beta chain. This CDR3 contains 14 residues. V trimming: 8 bases; J trimming: 15 bases; junction bases outside the gene matches: 18. Per germline, CDR1 MNHEY and CDR2 SVGAGI. The protocol was immunoSEQ multiplex PCR, while the TCRdb copy is restricted to in-frame clones and leaves out a portion. Here the sample spans 35,000 to 55,000 clones, roughly 94% being singletons. These data are taken from a study of T cells in tuberculosis. Sample: PBMCs. The rearrangement uses TRBV6-5 and TRBJ1-5; 8 bases align to TRBD1. This sequence was found in a donor aged 10-29 years with latent tuberculosis or without tuberculosis infection. Some clones in this sample may be carry-over from other donors' samples. This CDR3 is CASGPRERQGRRHF. Written as DNA, the CDR3 is TGTGCCAGCGGACCAAGGGAACGACAGGGGCGGAGGCATTTT.